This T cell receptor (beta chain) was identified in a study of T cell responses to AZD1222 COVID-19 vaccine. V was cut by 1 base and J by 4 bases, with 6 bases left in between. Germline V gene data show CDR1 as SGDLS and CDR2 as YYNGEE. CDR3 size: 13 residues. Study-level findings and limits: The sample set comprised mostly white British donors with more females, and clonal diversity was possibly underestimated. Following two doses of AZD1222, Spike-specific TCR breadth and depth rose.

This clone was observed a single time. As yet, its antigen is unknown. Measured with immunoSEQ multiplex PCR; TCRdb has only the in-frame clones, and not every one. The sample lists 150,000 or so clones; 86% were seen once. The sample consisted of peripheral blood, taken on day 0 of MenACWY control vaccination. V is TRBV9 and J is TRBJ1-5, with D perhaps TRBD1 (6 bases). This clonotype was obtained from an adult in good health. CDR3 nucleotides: TGTGCCAGCAGCGTACAGGGGAATCAGCCCCAGCATTTT. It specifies CASSVQGNQPQHF.